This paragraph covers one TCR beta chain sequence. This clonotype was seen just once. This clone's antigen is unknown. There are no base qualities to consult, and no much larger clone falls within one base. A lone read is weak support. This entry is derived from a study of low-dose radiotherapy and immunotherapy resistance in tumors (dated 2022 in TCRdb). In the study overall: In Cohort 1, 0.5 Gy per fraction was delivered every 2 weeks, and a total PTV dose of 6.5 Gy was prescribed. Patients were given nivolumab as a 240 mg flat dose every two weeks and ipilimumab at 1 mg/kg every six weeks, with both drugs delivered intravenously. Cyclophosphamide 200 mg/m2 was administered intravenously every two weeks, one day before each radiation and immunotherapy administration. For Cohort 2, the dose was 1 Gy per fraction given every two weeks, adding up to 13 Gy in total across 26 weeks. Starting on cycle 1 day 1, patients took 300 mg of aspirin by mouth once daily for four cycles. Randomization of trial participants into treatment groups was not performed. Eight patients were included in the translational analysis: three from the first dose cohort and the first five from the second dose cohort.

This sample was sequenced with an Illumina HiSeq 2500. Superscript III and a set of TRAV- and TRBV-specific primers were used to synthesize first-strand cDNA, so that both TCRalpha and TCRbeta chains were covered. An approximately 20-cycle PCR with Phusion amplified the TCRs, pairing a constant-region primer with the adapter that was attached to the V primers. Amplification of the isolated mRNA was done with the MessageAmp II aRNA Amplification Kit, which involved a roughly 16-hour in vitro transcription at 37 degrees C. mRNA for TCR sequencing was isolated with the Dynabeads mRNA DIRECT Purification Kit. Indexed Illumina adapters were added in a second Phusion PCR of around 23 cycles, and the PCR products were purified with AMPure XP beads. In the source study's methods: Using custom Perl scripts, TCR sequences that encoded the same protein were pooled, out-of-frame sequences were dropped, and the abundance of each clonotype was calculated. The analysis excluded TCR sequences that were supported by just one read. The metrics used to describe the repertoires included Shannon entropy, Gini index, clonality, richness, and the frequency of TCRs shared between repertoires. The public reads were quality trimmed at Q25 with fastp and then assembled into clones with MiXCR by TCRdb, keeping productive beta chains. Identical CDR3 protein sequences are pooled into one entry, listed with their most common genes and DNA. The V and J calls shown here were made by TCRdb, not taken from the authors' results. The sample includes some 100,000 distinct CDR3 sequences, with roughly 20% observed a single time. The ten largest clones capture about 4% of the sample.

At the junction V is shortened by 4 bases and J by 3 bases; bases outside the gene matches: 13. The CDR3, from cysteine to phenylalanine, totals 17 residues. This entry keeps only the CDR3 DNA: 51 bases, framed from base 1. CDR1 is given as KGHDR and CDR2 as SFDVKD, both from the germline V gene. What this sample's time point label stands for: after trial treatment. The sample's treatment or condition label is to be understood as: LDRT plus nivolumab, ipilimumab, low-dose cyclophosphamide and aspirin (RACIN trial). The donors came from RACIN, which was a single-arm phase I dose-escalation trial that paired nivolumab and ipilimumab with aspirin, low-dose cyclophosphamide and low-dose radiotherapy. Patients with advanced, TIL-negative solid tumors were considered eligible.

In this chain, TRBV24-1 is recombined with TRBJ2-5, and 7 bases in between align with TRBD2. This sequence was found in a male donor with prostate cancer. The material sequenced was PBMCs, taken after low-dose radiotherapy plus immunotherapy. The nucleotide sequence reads TGTGCCACCAGTGACCCTGGACTAGGGGCGAGAAAAGAGACCCAGTACTTC. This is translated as CATSDPGLGARKETQYF.